This TCR beta chain appears in the sequencing data of a study of T-cell reconstitution after alpha-beta-depleted transplantation in children. In this sample, this clonotype turned up a few times. The antigen remains undetermined. During its preparation, the TCRbeta library received unique molecular identifiers. From the PCR reads, TCRdb called clonotypes with MiXCR, one entry per CDR3 protein. This table has 300,000 or so distinct CDR3 sequences, roughly 21% appearing once. Germline V gives CDR1 DFQATT, CDR2 SNEGSKA (reference sequence). Trimming removed 5 bases from V and 3 bases from J, with 14 bases in between. The CDR3 totals 14 residues. Findings and caveats of the study: Recipient T cells and thymic progenitors that survived were the source of the high TCRbeta diversity seen at day 60 in some patients.

Source: PBMCs, mostly from graft donor cells, taken 180 days after TCRalphabeta/CD19-depleted stem cell transplant. This clonotype originated in a male patient between 5 and 17 years old who had a stem cell transplant for acute lymphoblastic leukemia, so the T cells may come from the graft donor. The rearrangement uses TRBV20-1 and TRBJ1-5, with TRBD1 as a possible D gene (5 bases). CDR3 bases: TGCAGTGCTCTTGAAGGGGTCCACAATCAGCCCCAGCATTTT. Protein: CSALEGVHNQPQHF.